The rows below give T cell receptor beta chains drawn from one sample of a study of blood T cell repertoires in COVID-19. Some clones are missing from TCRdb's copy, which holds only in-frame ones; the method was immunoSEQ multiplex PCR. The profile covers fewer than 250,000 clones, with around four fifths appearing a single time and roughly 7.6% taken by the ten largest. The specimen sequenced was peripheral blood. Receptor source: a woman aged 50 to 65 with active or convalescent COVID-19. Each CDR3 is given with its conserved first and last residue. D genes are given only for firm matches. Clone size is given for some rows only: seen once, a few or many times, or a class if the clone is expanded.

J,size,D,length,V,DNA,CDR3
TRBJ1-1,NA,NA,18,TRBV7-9,TGTGCCAGCAGCTCGGACAGTTTTATTTGGGTGGTAGGCACTGAAGCTTTCTTT,CASSSDSFIWVVGTEAFF
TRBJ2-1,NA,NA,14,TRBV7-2,TGTGCCAGCTCCGGGCTAGCGCGGAACAATGAGCAGTTCTTC,CASSGLARNNEQFF
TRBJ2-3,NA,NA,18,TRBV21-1,TGTGCCAGCAGCCCCTGTCGACTAGCGGGGGGGCCAAGAGATACGCAGTATTTT,CASSPCRLAGGPRDTQYF
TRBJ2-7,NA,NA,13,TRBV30,TGTGCCTGGAGAGGGGGATACCACTACGAGCAGTACTTC,CAWRGGYHYEQYF
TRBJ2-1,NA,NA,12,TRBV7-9,TGTGCCAGCAGCTTCGTCCAACTTGAGCAGTTCTTC,CASSFVQLEQFF
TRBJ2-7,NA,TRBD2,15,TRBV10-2,TGCGCCAGCAGCCTAACACTAGCGGGAGTATACGAGCAGTACTTC,CASSLTLAGVYEQYF
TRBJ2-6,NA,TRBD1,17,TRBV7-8,TGTGCCAGCAACCCGGGACAGGGAGGTTCTGGGGCCAACGTCCTGACTTTC,CASNPGQGGSGANVLTF
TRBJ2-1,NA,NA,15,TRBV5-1,TGCGCCAGCAGCTTAACGGGCCAGGGGCCCCAAGAGCAGTTCTTC,CASSLTGQGPQEQFF
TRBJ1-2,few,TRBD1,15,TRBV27,TGTGCCAGCAGTCCGTTGACAGGGTTCGGCTATGGCTACACCTTC,CASSPLTGFGYGYTF
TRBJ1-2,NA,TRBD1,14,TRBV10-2,TGCGCCAGCAGTGAATATCAGGGGGCTAGGGGCTACACCTTC,CASSEYQGARGYTF
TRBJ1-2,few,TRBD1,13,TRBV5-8,TGTGCCAGCAGCTTAGACAGGGGGCATGGCTACACCTTC,CASSLDRGHGYTF
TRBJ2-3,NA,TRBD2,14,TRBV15,TGTGCCACGGGAACGGGGGGAAGTGCAGATACGCAGTATTTT,CATGTGGSADTQYF
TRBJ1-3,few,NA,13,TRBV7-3,TGTGCCAGCAGCCCCGGGGGGTGGAACACCATATATTTT,CASSPGGWNTIYF
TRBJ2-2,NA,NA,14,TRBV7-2,TGTGCCAGCAGCACGGACATCAACACCGGGGAGCTGTTTTTT,CASSTDINTGELFF
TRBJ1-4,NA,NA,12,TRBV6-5,TGTGCCAGCCGGCAGGGGAATGAAAAACTGTTTTTT,CASRQGNEKLFF
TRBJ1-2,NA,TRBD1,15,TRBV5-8,TGTGCCAGCAGCTTGGATCGCAGGGGGCGAGGTGGCTACACCTTC,CASSLDRRGRGGYTF
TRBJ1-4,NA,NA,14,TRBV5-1,TGCGCCAGCAGCGGGGGAGGCCCTAATGAAAAACTGTTTTTT,CASSGGGPNEKLFF
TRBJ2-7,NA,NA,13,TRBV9,TGTGCCAGCAGCATTAGTGACTCCTACGAGCAGTACTTC,CASSISDSYEQYF
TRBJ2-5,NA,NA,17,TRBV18,TGTGCCAGCTCACCACCGGGTCGAAAGGGCGGGGAAGAGACCCAGTACTTC,CASSPPGRKGGEETQYF
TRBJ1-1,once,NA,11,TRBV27,TGTGCCAGCAAAGGCCAGGGTGAAGCTTTCTTT,CASKGQGEAFF
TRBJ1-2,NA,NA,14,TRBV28,TGTGCCAGCAGCCCAGGGCTCTCTAACTATGGCTACACCTTC,CASSPGLSNYGYTF
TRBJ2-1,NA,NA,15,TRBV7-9,TGTGCCAGCAGCTTGGACACTCCGTTGGGGAATGAGCAGTTCTTC,CASSLDTPLGNEQFF
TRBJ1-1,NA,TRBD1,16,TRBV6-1,TGTGCCAGCAGTGAATGGGGTGGGGACAGGACCTCTGGAGCTTTCTTT,CASSEWGGDRTSGAFF
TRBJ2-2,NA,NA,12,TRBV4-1,TGCGCCAGCAGCGGAGTCCCGGGGGAGCTGTTTTTT,CASSGVPGELFF
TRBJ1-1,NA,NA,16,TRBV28,TGTGCCAGCAGGCAATGGGGGCCGAGGGGCGTCACTGAAGCTTTCTTT,CASRQWGPRGVTEAFF
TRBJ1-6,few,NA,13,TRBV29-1,TGCAGCGTTGGAGCGGGCGACGGTTCACCCCTCCACTTT,CSVGAGDGSPLHF
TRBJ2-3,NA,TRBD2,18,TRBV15,TGTGCCACCAGCAGAGATCCGGGGGAAGCGGGGGGCACAGATACGCAGTATTTT,CATSRDPGEAGGTDTQYF
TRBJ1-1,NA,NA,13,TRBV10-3,TGTGCCATCAGTGACTCGGTCGACACTGAAGCTTTCTTT,CAISDSVDTEAFF
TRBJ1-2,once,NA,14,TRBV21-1,TGTGCCAGCAGCCCCTACCAGGGGAACTATGGCTACACCTTC,CASSPYQGNYGYTF
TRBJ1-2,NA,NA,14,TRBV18,TGTGCCAGCTCACCACTAAGGGGCCTCTATGGCTACACCTTC,CASSPLRGLYGYTF
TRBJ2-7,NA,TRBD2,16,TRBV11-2,TGTGCCAGCAGCCAGAGGTCTAGCGGGGGAGAGAAGGAGCAGTACTTC,CASSQRSSGGEKEQYF
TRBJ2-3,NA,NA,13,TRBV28,TGTGCCAGCAGTTTACGTGGACTCGATACGCAGTATTTT,CASSLRGLDTQYF
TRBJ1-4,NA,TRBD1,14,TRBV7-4,TGTGCCAGCAGTCTAGGACAGGAGTGGGAAAAACTGTTTTTT,CASSLGQEWEKLFF
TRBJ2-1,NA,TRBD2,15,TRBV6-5,TGTGCCAGCACTACCGTTAGCGGGACTTACAATGAGCAGTTCTTC,CASTTVSGTYNEQFF
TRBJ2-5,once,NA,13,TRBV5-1,TGCGCCAGCAAAAGGGAAGGGGCAGAGACCCAGTACTTC,CASKREGAETQYF